The rows below give T cell receptor beta chains drawn from one sample of a study of T cell responses to AZD1222 COVID-19 vaccine. Using immunoSEQ multiplex PCR, the repertoire was profiled, and TCRdb retains in-frame clones only, with some absent. In the table there are 100,000 or so clones, 82% of which are singletons. The starting material was peripheral blood, obtained on day 0 of AZD1222 vaccination. The receptors derive from an adult in good health. The conserved cysteine and the conserved F or W are not part of the CDR3 here. The D gene is left open where the match is weak.

d_call: NA
j_call: TRBJ1-1
v_call: TRBV4-1
cdr3_aa: ASSQPRRGNTEAF

d_call: TRBD1
j_call: TRBJ2-7
v_call: TRBV3-1/TRBV3-2
cdr3_aa: ASSQEHRGPNEQY

d_call: TRBD2
j_call: TRBJ2-1
v_call: TRBV13
cdr3_aa: ASSLINGGFYNEQF

d_call: NA
j_call: TRBJ1-2
v_call: TRBV6-5
cdr3_aa: ASSRITDGNYGYT

d_call: NA
j_call: TRBJ2-1
v_call: TRBV19
cdr3_aa: ASSMRIGTVSYNEQF

d_call: TRBD1
j_call: TRBJ2-7
v_call: TRBV6-2/TRBV6-3
cdr3_aa: ASSYRQGTVHEQY

d_call: TRBD1
j_call: TRBJ2-3
v_call: TRBV14
cdr3_aa: ASSQDLQGAWETQY

d_call: NA
j_call: TRBJ2-1
v_call: TRBV30
cdr3_aa: AWSYWYNEQF

d_call: TRBD2
j_call: TRBJ2-3
v_call: TRBV4-2
cdr3_aa: ASSQEALAGGITDTQY

d_call: NA
j_call: TRBJ2-7
v_call: TRBV12-3/TRBV12-4
cdr3_aa: ASSLMLPYEQY

d_call: NA
j_call: TRBJ2-1
v_call: TRBV11-2
cdr3_aa: ASSTGRRANNEQF

d_call: NA
j_call: TRBJ1-1
v_call: TRBV27
cdr3_aa: ASSFLSGMLF

d_call: TRBD1
j_call: TRBJ2-7
v_call: TRBV4-3
cdr3_aa: ASSQEQGATYEQY

d_call: TRBD1
j_call: TRBJ1-2
v_call: TRBV6-5
cdr3_aa: ASTHRGSGYT

d_call: NA
j_call: TRBJ2-3
v_call: TRBV2
cdr3_aa: ASSEGGQY

d_call: NA
j_call: TRBJ1-1
v_call: TRBV5-1
cdr3_aa: ASSSGEDTEAF

d_call: NA
j_call: TRBJ1-1
v_call: TRBV2
cdr3_aa: ASSEGLGLSSTEAF

d_call: NA
j_call: TRBJ1-6
v_call: TRBV14
cdr3_aa: ASSLAQGWWSPLH

d_call: NA
j_call: TRBJ2-3
v_call: TRBV3-1/TRBV3-2
cdr3_aa: ASSQDTTDTQY

d_call: NA
j_call: TRBJ1-2
v_call: TRBV7-2
cdr3_aa: ASSLKRLLDYGYT

d_call: NA
j_call: TRBJ1-1
v_call: TRBV2
cdr3_aa: ASRRRQVGPEAF

d_call: NA
j_call: TRBJ1-3
v_call: TRBV7-8
cdr3_aa: ASSLAVQGNTIY

d_call: NA
j_call: TRBJ1-2
v_call: TRBV14
cdr3_aa: ASSPVVRGDYT

d_call: NA
j_call: TRBJ2-4
v_call: TRBV3-1/TRBV3-2
cdr3_aa: ASSQDPGGVKNIQY

d_call: NA
j_call: TRBJ1-1
v_call: TRBV25-1
cdr3_aa: ASTGGGTEAF

d_call: NA
j_call: TRBJ2-5
v_call: TRBV3-1/TRBV3-2
cdr3_aa: ASSHRQVQETQY

d_call: NA
j_call: TRBJ1-2
v_call: TRBV15
cdr3_aa: ATSAKKTGGYT

d_call: TRBD1
j_call: TRBJ2-7
v_call: TRBV25-1
cdr3_aa: ASRGGTGATH

d_call: TRBD1
j_call: TRBJ2-5
v_call: TRBV4-1
cdr3_aa: ASSQAPQGARETQY

d_call: NA
j_call: TRBJ1-6
v_call: TRBV27
cdr3_aa: ASSLGTSWSPLH

d_call: NA
j_call: TRBJ2-1
v_call: TRBV11-2
cdr3_aa: ASSYLGGGRNNEQF

d_call: TRBD2
j_call: TRBJ2-7
v_call: TRBV4-3
cdr3_aa: ASSQDFGLAGAYEQY

d_call: TRBD2
j_call: TRBJ2-1
v_call: TRBV7-2
cdr3_aa: ASSVTSGGYNEQF